Shown below are 8 T cell receptor beta chains from a single sample sequenced in a study of shared clonotypes between healthy human individuals. The assay was immunoSEQ multiplex PCR, and TCRdb's table has in-frame clones only and misses some. This sample has over a million clones, with roughly 95% found just once. The specimen sequenced was naive CD4+ T cells sorted from blood. As to subset: CD45RA+ positively selected. The receptors here all came from a man in his thirties or forties in good health.

Comments on this clone: One end of the junction fails to match germline, which may point to a read error. This chain connects TRBV5-1 to TRBJ2-1; TRBD1 might be the D (5 bases). The germline V gene encodes CDR1 SGHRS and CDR2 YFSETQ. CDR3 length: 16 amino acids. In DNA, the CDR3 is TGCGCCAGCAGTTTGGGGCTGACGATGGCCTACAATGAGCAGTTCTTC. As protein: CASSLGLTMAYNEQFF.

The chain links TRBV28 to TRBJ2-3; D is ambiguous. Germline CDR1 and CDR2: MDHEN and SYDVKM. The CDR3 extends over 15 amino acids. Trimming pared 0 bases from V and 2 bases from J, leaving 9 bases between. CDR3 amino acids: CASSLWARSTDTQYF. CDR3 DNA: TGTGCCAGCAGTTTATGGGCCAGATCCACAGATACGCAGTATTTT.

This clone was seen a handful of times. V usage is TRBV27 and J usage is TRBJ2-1, with D possibly TRBD2 on 6 matching bases. The CDR3 is 18 amino acids. Germline V CDR1 and CDR2: MNHEY, SMNVEV (reference sequence). Trimming pared 5 bases from V and 5 bases from J, leaving 25 bases between. This chain's CDR3 is CASSPMGTSNVLNNEQFF. CDR3 nucleotide sequence: TGTGCCAGCAGTCCCATGGGAACTAGCAATGTGTTGAACAATGAGCAGTTCTTC.

V is TRBV2 and J is TRBJ1-2; D remains ambiguous. Trimming removed 3 bases at V and 4 bases at J, with 15 bases between. The CDR3 length is 15 residues. Germline V lookup: CDR1 SNHLY, CDR2 FYNNEI. This CDR3 reads CASSEGTTGGYGYTF. The CDR3 DNA sequence: TGTGCCAGCAGTGAGGGAACCACCGGTGGCTATGGCTACACCTTC.

The genes are TRBV5-6 and TRBJ1-5; D not resolved. Per germline, CDR1 SGHDT and CDR2 YYEEEE. The CDR3 covers 13 residues. Deletions cut 2 bases from V and 3 bases from J, with 6 bases between. The CDR3 protein is CASSLWTNQPQHF. CDR3 sequence (DNA): TGTGCCAGCAGCTTATGGACCAATCAGCCCCAGCATTTT.

V and J are TRBV28 and TRBJ2-1, with TRBD1 matching 8 bases. With 3 bases clipped from V and 2 bases from J, the junction kept 21 bases outside the gene matches. There are 21 residues in the CDR3. Germline V CDR1 and CDR2: MDHEN, SYDVKM. The DNA for the CDR3 is TGTGCCAGCAGTTTCGGGTGGAAGAGTTGGACAGGGAGATCTCCCTACAATGAGCAGTTCTTC. Its translation is CASSFGWKSWTGRSPYNEQFF.

The chain carries TRBV11-2 and TRBJ2-2; maybe TRBD1 (5 bases). Germline V gives CDR1 SGHAT, CDR2 FQNNGV. Trimming shortened V by 6 bases and J by 0 bases, and 11 bases separated the two germline ends. This CDR3 has 15 amino acids. DNA of the CDR3: TGTGCCAGCAGTTCAGACAGCCCGAACACCGGGGAGCTGTTTTTT. Amino acids: CASSSDSPNTGELFF.

J is TRBJ2-7 and V is TRBV21-1; the table's D call, TRBD1, has no DNA check behind it. TRBV21-1 is a listed pseudogene. The CDR3 sequence is 18 residues long. The CDR3 nucleotides read TGTGCCAGCAGCAAAGAGGCCAGGGGCCTCGAGTACCACTACGAGCAGTACTTC. Protein: CASSKEARGLEYHYEQYF.